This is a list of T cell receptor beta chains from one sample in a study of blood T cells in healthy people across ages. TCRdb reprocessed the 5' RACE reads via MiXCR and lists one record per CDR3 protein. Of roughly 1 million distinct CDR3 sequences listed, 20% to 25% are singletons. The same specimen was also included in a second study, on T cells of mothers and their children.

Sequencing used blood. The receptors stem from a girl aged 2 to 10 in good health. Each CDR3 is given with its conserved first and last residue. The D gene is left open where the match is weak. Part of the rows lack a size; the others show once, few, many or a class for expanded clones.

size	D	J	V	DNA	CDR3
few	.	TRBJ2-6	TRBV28	TGTGCCAGCAGATTAAGGGGAACTGGGGCCAACGTCCTGACTTTC	CASRLRGTGANVLTF
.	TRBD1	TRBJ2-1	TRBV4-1	TGCGCCAGCAGCCAACGGTGGAACAGGGGCGATGAGCAGTTCTTC	CASSQRWNRGDEQFF
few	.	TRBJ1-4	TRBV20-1	TGCAGTGCCACTAATCTGGAATTGAAAACTAATGAAAAACTGTTTTTT	CSATNLELKTNEKLFF
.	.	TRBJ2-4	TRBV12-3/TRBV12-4	TGTGCCAGCAGCCCACTGGGGATGGGATCGGACATTCAGTACTTC	CASSPLGMGSDIQYF
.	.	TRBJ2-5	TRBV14	TGTGCCAGCAGCCCCTTCGGCGTAGCGTGGGAGACCCAGTACTTC	CASSPFGVAWETQYF
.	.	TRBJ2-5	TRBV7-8	TGTGCCAGCAGAGTGGCAGGGGGGGAAGAGACCCAGTACTTC	CASRVAGGEETQYF
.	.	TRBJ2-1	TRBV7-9	TGTGCCAGCAGCTTAAGTGGGAGAATGGATGAGCAGTTCTTC	CASSLSGRMDEQFF
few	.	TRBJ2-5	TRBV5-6	TGTGCCAGCAGCTTGTCATCGGGAGTAGAGACCCAGTACTTC	CASSLSSGVETQYF
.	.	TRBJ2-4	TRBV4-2	TGTGCCAGCAGCCAGGCAGGGTTAAACATTCAGTACTTC	CASSQAGLNIQYF
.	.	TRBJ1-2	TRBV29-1	TGCAGCGTTGACGGCGGGAGTGGCTACACCTTC	CSVDGGSGYTF
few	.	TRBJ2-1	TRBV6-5	TGTGCCAGCACTCACATGAGGGAATTTGGGGGTTGGAACGAGCAGTTCTTC	CASTHMREFGGWNEQFF
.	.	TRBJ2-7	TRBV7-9	TGTGCCAGCAGCGCTAGCGCATCCTACGAGCAGTACTTC	CASSASASYEQYF
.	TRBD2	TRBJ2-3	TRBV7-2	TGTGCCAGCAGCTGGGGACTAGCGGGTTACATAGATACGCAGTATTTT	CASSWGLAGYIDTQYF
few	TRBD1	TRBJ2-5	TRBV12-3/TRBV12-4	TGTGCCTCCGCCACGGGACAGGCTGAGACCCAGTACTTC	CASATGQAETQYF
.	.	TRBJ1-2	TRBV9	TGTGCCAGCAGCGTAGCCGTAAAGATTGAGGGGGACTATGGCTACACCTTC	CASSVAVKIEGDYGYTF
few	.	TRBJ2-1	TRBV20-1	TGCAGTGCTAGACAGGGAAAGGCCAATGAGCAGTTCTTC	CSARQGKANEQFF
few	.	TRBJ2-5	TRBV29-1	TGCAGCGTTTCCCGGACAGCCTACCAAGAGACCCAGTACTTC	CSVSRTAYQETQYF
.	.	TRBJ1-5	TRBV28	TGTGCCAGCAGTCGGTCAATACAGAATCAGCCCCAGCATTTT	CASSRSIQNQPQHF
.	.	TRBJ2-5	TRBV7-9	TGTGCCAGCAGCTCCCGAGACGGAGCTCAAGAGACCCAGTACTTC	CASSSRDGAQETQYF
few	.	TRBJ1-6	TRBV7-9	TGTGCCAGCAGCGACGCAACTGCACCCCTCCACTTT	CASSDATAPLHF
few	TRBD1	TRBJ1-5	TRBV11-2	TGTGCCAGCAGCCTCAGGACAGGGTTGGTAAATCAGCCCCAGCATTTT	CASSLRTGLVNQPQHF
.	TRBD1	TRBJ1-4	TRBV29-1	TGCAGCGTTATCCAGGGGGCCGAAAAACTGTTTTTT	CSVIQGAEKLFF
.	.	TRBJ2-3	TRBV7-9	TGTGCCAGCAGCCCGCCAGCTGAGGGACCTAGCACAGATACGCAGTATTTT	CASSPPAEGPSTDTQYF
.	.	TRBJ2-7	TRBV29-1	TGCAGCGTTGCCCTCTTCCGCTCCAGGGAATTGGTGACCTACGAGCAGTACTTC	CSVALFRSRELVTYEQYF
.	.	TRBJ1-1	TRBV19	TGTGCCAGTAGTATGGGGGCAGGTGTCCGTGCTTTCTTT	CASSMGAGVRAFF
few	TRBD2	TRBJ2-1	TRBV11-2	TGTGCCAGCAGCCCCCTAGCGGGAAAGTACAATGAGCAGTTCTTC	CASSPLAGKYNEQFF
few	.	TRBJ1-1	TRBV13	TGTGCCAGCAGCTTAGGGGAAAGGGCTTCAACTGAAGCTTTCTTT	CASSLGERASTEAFF
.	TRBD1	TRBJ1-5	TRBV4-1	TGCGCCAGCAGCGGTGGACAGGGTAGCAATCAGCCCCAGCATTTT	CASSGGQGSNQPQHF
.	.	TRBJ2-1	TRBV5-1	TGCGCCAGCAGCTTTAGGTCGAGCAATGAGCAGTTCTTC	CASSFRSSNEQFF
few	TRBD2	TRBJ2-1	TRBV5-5	TGTGCCAGCAGCGTAGATTACCGGGAGGGTACCTACAATGAGCAGTTCTTC	CASSVDYREGTYNEQFF
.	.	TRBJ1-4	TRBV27	TGTGCCAGCAGTTTACGTGAAACAACTAATGAAAAACTGTTTTTT	CASSLRETTNEKLFF
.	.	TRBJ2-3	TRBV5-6	TGTGCCAGCAGCTTGGTTAGAGGCCCTAGCACAGATACGCAGTATTTT	CASSLVRGPSTDTQYF
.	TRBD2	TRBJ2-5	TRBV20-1	TGCAGTGCTAGTTTGGGACTAGCCCAAACGACCCAGTACTTC	CSASLGLAQTTQYF
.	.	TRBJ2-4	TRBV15	TGTGCCACCAGCAGACGGAGTAGCATTCAGTACTTC	CATSRRSSIQYF
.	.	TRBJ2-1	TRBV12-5	TGTGCTAGCTTGAGACTAGGTACTGACAATGAGCAGTTCTTC	CASLRLGTDNEQFF
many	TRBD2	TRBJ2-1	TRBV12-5	TGTGCTAGTCGGGGGGGTCTGAGCTCCTACAATGAGCAGTTCTTC	CASRGGLSSYNEQFF
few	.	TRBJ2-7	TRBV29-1	TGCAGCGTTGAATCGGGGGGCCCTCCTTACGAGCAGTACTTC	CSVESGGPPYEQYF
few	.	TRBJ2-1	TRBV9	TGTGCCAGCAGCGCCTACAGGCCCCCTGCGGGCAATGAGCAGTTCTTC	CASSAYRPPAGNEQFF
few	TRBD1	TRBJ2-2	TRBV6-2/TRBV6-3	TGTGCCAGCACTAGTGACTTCCGGGACAGGGTGAACACCGGGGAGCTGTTTTTT	CASTSDFRDRVNTGELFF
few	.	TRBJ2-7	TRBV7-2	TGTGCCAGCAGCTTCCCCAGGTCACCGGGACCCCAGTCCTACGAGCAGTACTTC	CASSFPRSPGPQSYEQYF
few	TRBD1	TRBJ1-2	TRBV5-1	TGCGCCAGCTGGGACAGCGGGGGCTACACCTTC	CASWDSGGYTF
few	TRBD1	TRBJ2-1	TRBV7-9	TGTGCCAGCAGCCGGTCCGGGACAGGGGACAATGAGCAGTTCTTC	CASSRSGTGDNEQFF
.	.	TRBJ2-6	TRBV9	TGTGCTAGCAGCGTAGGGGCCTCTGGGGCCAACGTCCTGACTTTC	CASSVGASGANVLTF
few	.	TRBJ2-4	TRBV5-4	TGTGCCAGCAGCGGGGGGTCCGTAGCCAAAAACATTCAGTACTTC	CASSGGSVAKNIQYF
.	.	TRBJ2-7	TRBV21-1	TGTGCCAACAGCAACCATCTCCGCCGGGAAGCACGCTACGAGCAGTACTTC	CANSNHLRREARYEQYF
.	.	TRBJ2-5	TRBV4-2	TGTGCCAGCAGCCAACGAGGGGACGAGACCCAGTACTTC	CASSQRGDETQYF
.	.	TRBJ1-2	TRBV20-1	TGCAGTGCTAGAGATACCCCAGGGGCTAACTATGGCTACACCTTC	CSARDTPGANYGYTF
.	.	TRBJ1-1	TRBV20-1	TGCAGTGACCCCGGGAGTGAAGCTTTCTTT	CSDPGSEAFF
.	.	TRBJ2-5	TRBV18	TGTGCCAGCTCTAGGGCTCTGGAAGAGACCCAGTACTTC	CASSRALEETQYF
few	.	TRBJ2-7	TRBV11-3	TGTGCCACCATACTAGACTACGAGCAGTACTTC	CATILDYEQYF
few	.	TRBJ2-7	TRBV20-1	TGCAGTGCTAGAGAATCCGGACAGCGCTACGAGCAGTACTTC	CSARESGQRYEQYF
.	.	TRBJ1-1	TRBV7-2	TGTGCCAGCAGCTTAGAACCGGGGGCGGGGACTGAAGCTTTCTTT	CASSLEPGAGTEAFF
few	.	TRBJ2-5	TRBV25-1	TGTGCCAGCAGTGAATATTTCGGCGAAGAGACCCAGTACTTC	CASSEYFGEETQYF
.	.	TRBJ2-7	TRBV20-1	TGCAGTGCTAGTGGTTTGGAACTAGCCAACTACGAGCAGTACTTC	CSASGLELANYEQYF
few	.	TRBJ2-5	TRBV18	TGTGCCAGCTCACCTCCCACAGGGTCGGGGGATTACAATGAGCAATTCTTC	CASSPPTGSGDYNEQFF
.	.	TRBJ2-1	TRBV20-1	TGCAGTGCTTATCTCAGGAGCTCCTACAATGAGCAGTTCTTC	CSAYLRSSYNEQFF
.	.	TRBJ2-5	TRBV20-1	TGCAGTGCTAGTTCGGAAGAGACCCAGTACTTC	CSASSEETQYF
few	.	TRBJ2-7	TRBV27	TGTGCGTCAAGATCGGGGTTTGGGGCCACCTACGAGCAGTACTTC	CASRSGFGATYEQYF
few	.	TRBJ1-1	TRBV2	TGTGCCAGCATCCGAGTAGCTGAAGCTTTCTTT	CASIRVAEAFF
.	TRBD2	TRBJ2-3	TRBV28	TGTGCCAGCAGTGGACCTAGCGGGGATAGCACAGATACGCAGTACTTT	CASSGPSGDSTDTQYF